A selection of T cell receptor beta chains follows, all from one sample in a study of blood T cells in healthy people across ages. TCRdb redid the calling of the 5' RACE reads with MiXCR, one entry per CDR3 protein. The data show about 760,000 distinct CDR3 sequences, around 25% seen once. This sample was also put to use in a study of T cells of mothers and their children.

Material for sequencing was blood. The receptors here all came from a boy younger than 18 in good health. The CDR3 runs from the conserved cysteine through the conserved F or W. A D gene is named only where the DNA matches it firmly. A clone size is listed for some rows: how often the clone was seen (once, few, many), or a class if it is expanded.

NA	TRBV28	few	TRBJ1-2	TGTGCCAGCAGTTTTGGTGTTGCGGGGTATGGCTACACCTTC	CASSFGVAGYGYTF
TRBD2	TRBV11-2	few	TRBJ2-1	TGTGCCAGCAGCTTATCTAGCGGCTCCTACAATGAGCGGTTCTTC	CASSLSSGSYNERFF
NA	TRBV7-3	NA	TRBJ2-2	TGTGCCAGCAGCTTATTCTACACCGGGGAGCTGTTTTTT	CASSLFYTGELFF
NA	TRBV24-1	few	TRBJ1-2	TGTGCCACCAGTGATTGGGACTCCTCCTATGGCTACACCTTC	CATSDWDSSYGYTF
TRBD1	TRBV12-3/TRBV12-4	few	TRBJ2-7	TGTGCCAGCAGCTCCACGGGACAGGAGTCATACGAGCAGTACTTC	CASSSTGQESYEQYF
NA	TRBV27	NA	TRBJ1-2	TGTGCCAGCAGTTTGGCGTTTGCGGGGTCCGGTGGCTACACCTTC	CASSLAFAGSGGYTF
NA	TRBV12-3/TRBV12-4	NA	TRBJ2-7	TGTGCCAGCAGTTCTCGGGGTCAAGGGACCTACGAGCAGTACTTC	CASSSRGQGTYEQYF
NA	TRBV10-3	NA	TRBJ2-1	TGTGCCATCAGTGAGGGCCTACGCTTGGATGAGCAGTTCTTC	CAISEGLRLDEQFF
NA	TRBV7-3	few	TRBJ2-1	TGTGCCAGCAGGGCTAGCAGGAGTTACGTAAATGAGCAGTTCTTC	CASRASRSYVNEQFF
TRBD2	TRBV19	few	TRBJ2-1	TGTGCCAGTAGTGTAGCGGGAGGACGCTACAATGAGCAGTTCTTC	CASSVAGGRYNEQFF
NA	TRBV3-1	NA	TRBJ2-3	TGTGCCAGCAGCCAAGCGGCGGGGGCTGGCACAGATACGCAGTATTTT	CASSQAAGAGTDTQYF
NA	TRBV4-2	NA	TRBJ2-3	TGTGCCAGCCAGCTAAACGCGGCTGATACGCAGTATTTT	CASQLNAADTQYF
NA	TRBV7-9	NA	TRBJ2-7	TGTGCCAGCAGCTTAGCCGACACCAACGACGAGCAGTACTTC	CASSLADTNDEQYF
NA	TRBV29-1	NA	TRBJ1-1	TGCAGCGTTGAAGCGAACACTGAAGCTTTCTTT	CSVEANTEAFF
TRBD2	TRBV7-9	few	TRBJ2-1	TGTGCCAGCAGCTTCCTTAGCGGGGGGGGAGGCGATGAGCAGTTCTTC	CASSFLSGGGGDEQFF
TRBD1	TRBV2	few	TRBJ2-1	TGTGCCAGCAGTGACGATCCCCGGACAGGGTCTAACAATGAGCAGTTCTTC	CASSDDPRTGSNNEQFF
NA	TRBV20-1	few	TRBJ1-2	TGCAGTGCTGCCATACAGGGCGCCTATGGCTACACCTTC	CSAAIQGAYGYTF
NA	TRBV7-2	few	TRBJ1-1	TGTGCCAGCAGCCTAGGACTGTGGAACACTGAAGCTTTCTTT	CASSLGLWNTEAFF
TRBD1	TRBV11-2	NA	TRBJ2-1	TGTGCCAGCAGCGACCGGGACAGTTCCTACAATGAGCAGTTCTTC	CASSDRDSSYNEQFF
TRBD2	TRBV7-8	few	TRBJ2-1	TGTGCCAGCAGCTTAGCGCGGGGGGGGAGAATAGAAGGTGAGCAGTTCTTC	CASSLARGGRIEGEQFF
TRBD1	TRBV20-1	NA	TRBJ1-2	TGCAGTGCTAGAGGAGGGGGCGCGGACTATGGCTACACCTTC	CSARGGGADYGYTF
NA	TRBV6-2/TRBV6-3	NA	TRBJ2-1	TGTGCCAGCGGTTTCCCGACAGGCAATGAGCAGTTCTTC	CASGFPTGNEQFF
NA	TRBV2	NA	TRBJ2-5	TGTGCCAGCAGTGAAGTGGGGCGGGCGTTGAAAGAGACCCAGTACTTC	CASSEVGRALKETQYF
NA	TRBV5-1	many	TRBJ1-5	TGTGCCAGCAGCTTAGCACGCGATCAGCCCCAGCATTTT	CASSLARDQPQHF
NA	TRBV20-1	few	TRBJ1-5	TGCAGTGCTAGAGATGGTTCAGATAGCAATCAGCCCCAGCATTTT	CSARDGSDSNQPQHF
NA	TRBV29-1	NA	TRBJ2-3	TGCAGCGGGAGGGAGAGGGCAGATACGCAGTATTTT	CSGRERADTQYF
NA	TRBV20-1	NA	TRBJ1-1	TGCGGTGCTAGGCCAGAAGCACGGAGACGAAACACTGAAGCTTTCTTT	CGARPEARRRNTEAFF
NA	TRBV5-1	few	TRBJ2-5	TGCGCCAGCAGCTCCATCCCCGGGAGACAAGAGACCCAGTACTTC	CASSSIPGRQETQYF
TRBD1	TRBV5-4	NA	TRBJ1-2	TGTGCCAGCAGCCTAGGTACGACAGGGCCCGGCTACACCTTC	CASSLGTTGPGYTF
NA	TRBV3-1	few	TRBJ2-7	TGTGCCAGCAGCCAAGATATATCCTACGAGCAGTACTTC	CASSQDISYEQYF
TRBD2	TRBV11-2	NA	TRBJ2-3	TGTGCCAGCAGCTTGGGAATAGCGGGAGGGCTCACAGATACGCAGTATTTT	CASSLGIAGGLTDTQYF
TRBD2	TRBV4-3	few	TRBJ2-1	TGCGCCAGCAGCCAAGATTTCAGCGGGGGGCACAATGAGCAGTTCTTC	CASSQDFSGGHNEQFF
TRBD1	TRBV6-5	NA	TRBJ2-7	TGTGCCAGCCGTAACAGGGGAAGGTACGAGCAGTACTTC	CASRNRGRYEQYF
NA	TRBV5-5	NA	TRBJ1-3	TGTGCCAGCAGCACGACCTGGGCGGGAAACACCATATATTTT	CASSTTWAGNTIYF